The clone carrying this T cell receptor beta chain was detected a few times. Its antigen is unidentified. Method: immunoSEQ multiplex PCR; TCRdb's copy keeps in-frame clones and lacks some. The sample carries some 7,700 clones, 55% to 80% recorded once. These data belong to a study of chemoradiotherapy in HPV16-positive cancers. Overall study results and limits: In HPV16-positive patients, HPV-responsive T-cell expansion tracked better recurrence-free survival.

The CDR3 runs 14 residues. Trimming took off 5 bases at V and 3 bases at J, with 11 bases between the two ends. The germline V gene encodes CDR1 MNHEY and CDR2 SVGAGI. The V call is TRBV6-5, the J call TRBJ1-5; a weak D match, TRBD1 (6 bases). This sample was obtained from a patient who underwent chemoradiotherapy. The sequence came from a human donor with HPV-associated anogenital cancer. For the CDR3, the DNA is TGTGCCAGCAGTCGTGGACAGCTCAATCAGCCCCAGCATTTT. It yields the protein CASSRGQLNQPQHF.